This TCR beta chain was sequenced in a study of tissue T cells after allogeneic stem cell transplantation. This clone was counted a few times. Its antigen remains unidentified. The genes are named according to mouse. The CDR3 is cut off 1 residue early in the read; its end comes from the germline J gene. The repertoire was sequenced with immunoSEQ multiplex PCR; TCRdb's copy has only in-frame clones and lacks some. This sample has around 2,200 clones, with more than 45% found just once. Losses at the gene ends were 3 bases for V and 2 bases for J; bases not matched to a gene: 2. In germline, CDR1 is MSHET, CDR2 SYDVDS. The CDR3 length is 15 residues. Study outcomes and limitations: Sampling depth was limited, and the cohort was small and clinically varied.

Noted time point: mouse harvest day 14 after allogeneic transplant. Tail vein injection delivered 10^7 T-cell-depleted bone marrow cells and 10^6 splenic CD5+ T cells. The receptor was isolated from a female BALB/c mouse given C57BL/6 T cells with graft-versus-host disease after an allogeneic hematopoietic cell transplant. Sequenced input: lymph node tissue. This chain connects TRBV29 to TRBJ2-2, with 8 bases fitting TRBD1. CDR3 DNA (partial): TGTGCTAGCAGTTTCCCAGGGGGCAACACCGGGCAGCTCTAC. This encodes CASSFPGGNTGQLY. The full-length CDR3 reads as CASSFPGGNTGQLYF.